The rows below give T cell receptor beta chains drawn from one sample of a study of blood T cell repertoires in COVID-19. Measured with immunoSEQ multiplex PCR; TCRdb has only the in-frame clones, and not every one. The sample has 90,000 to 150,000 clones, approximately 71% seen once. The sequencing input was peripheral blood. All receptors derive from a human donor in a cohort sampled during active COVID-19. The CDR3 runs from the conserved cysteine through the conserved F or W. Each record gives: V gene, J gene, D gene, clone size, CDR3 protein, CDR3 DNA. A D gene is named only where the DNA matches it firmly. Rows may omit the clone size; those that give it use once, few, many or a size class.

>TRBV6-5|TRBJ2-7|TRBD1|few
CASSLGQGAHEQYF
TGTGCCAGCAGTTTGGGACAGGGTGCCCACGAGCAGTACTTC
>TRBV7-2|TRBJ2-7|.|.
CASSLKRYEQYF
TGTGCCAGCAGCTTAAAACGGTACGAGCAGTACTTC
>TRBV7-2|TRBJ2-3|.|.
CASSPDTDTQYF
TGTGCCAGCAGCCCAGACACAGATACGCAGTATTTT
>TRBV19|TRBJ1-6|.|.
CASSTDRRYNSPLHF
TGTGCCAGTAGTACCGACAGGAGATATAATTCACCCCTCCACTTT
>TRBV29-1|TRBJ2-7|.|.
CSVALPEGIGGYEQYF
TGCAGCGTTGCACTGCCCGAGGGGATCGGGGGCTACGAGCAGTACTTC
>TRBV19|TRBJ2-7|TRBD1|.
CASSFLRGQGGDEQYF
TGTGCCAGTAGCTTTTTAAGGGGACAGGGAGGGGACGAGCAGTACTTC
>TRBV2|TRBJ1-4|TRBD1|.
CASSEATGAGEKLFF
TGTGCCAGCAGTGAAGCGACAGGGGCAGGGGAAAAACTGTTTTTT
>TRBV9|TRBJ2-5|TRBD1|.
CASSGTGKTQYF
TGTGCCAGCAGCGGGACAGGGAAGACCCAGTACTTC
>TRBV7-2|TRBJ2-7|TRBD2|.
CASSLELAGVYEQYF
TGTGCCAGCAGCTTAGAACTAGCGGGGGTCTACGAGCAGTACTTC
>TRBV30|TRBJ1-6|TRBD1|.
CAWSVPRGGTDNSPLHF
TGTGCCTGGAGTGTTCCCCGAGGGGGGACAGATAATTCACCCCTCCACTTT
>TRBV6-6|TRBJ1-2|TRBD1|.
CASSSPGGIGYTF
TGTGCCAGCAGTTCCCCAGGGGGCATTGGCTACACCTTC
>TRBV7-9|TRBJ1-6|.|.
CASSPDQEGGYNSPLHF
TGTGCCAGCAGCCCAGACCAGGAGGGAGGCTATAATTCACCCCTCCACTTT
>TRBV4-1|TRBJ2-7|.|.
CASSQAFDFGLREQYF
TGCGCCAGCAGCCAAGCCTTTGACTTTGGGTTGAGAGAGCAGTACTTC
>TRBV29-1|TRBJ1-2|.|.
CSVHDTYGYTF
TGCAGCGTTCACGACACCTATGGCTACACCTTC
>TRBV29-1|TRBJ2-7|TRBD1|.
CSVEDGGTGGNEQYF
TGCAGCGTTGAAGATGGGGGGACAGGGGGCAACGAGCAGTACTTC
>TRBV27|TRBJ2-2|TRBD1|.
CASSLRPDRVEFTGELFF
TGTGCCAGCAGTTTACGGCCCGACAGGGTTGAATTTACCGGGGAGCTGTTTTTT
>TRBV7-2|TRBJ2-3|TRBD2|.
CASSFWTSLGTDTQYF
TGTGCCAGCAGCTTTTGGACTAGCCTGGGCACAGATACGCAGTATTTT
>TRBV6-1|TRBJ2-7|.|.
CASSEGTFRFKDEQYF
TGTGCCAGCAGTGAAGGGACATTCAGATTCAAAGACGAGCAGTACTTC
>TRBV4-1|TRBJ1-6|TRBD1|.
CASSQVTGQGKSPLHF
TGCGCCAGCAGCCAAGTGACGGGACAGGGGAAATCACCCCTCCACTTT
>TRBV11-1|TRBJ1-1|TRBD1|.
CASSLEAGGTEAFF
TGTGCCAGCAGCTTAGAAGCAGGGGGCACTGAAGCTTTCTTT
>TRBV20-1|TRBJ2-7|.|.
CSASRHLRPHEQYF
TGCAGTGCTAGTCGACATCTTCGACCCCACGAGCAGTACTTC
>TRBV4-1|TRBJ2-7|.|few
CASSQESRDIYEQYF
TGCGCCAGCAGCCAAGAATCCAGGGATATCTACGAGCAGTACTTC
>TRBV5-4|TRBJ1-5|.|.
CASSLGDQPQHF
TGTGCCAGCAGCTTAGGAGATCAGCCCCAGCATTTT
>TRBV28|TRBJ2-7|.|.
CASSLLQGLREQYF
TGTGCCAGCAGTTTACTACAGGGTTTGAGGGAGCAGTACTTC
>TRBV11-2|TRBJ2-7|.|.
CASSVGVEQYF
TGTGCCAGCAGCGTAGGAGTCGAGCAGTACTTC
>TRBV12-5|TRBJ1-1|.|few
CASGLTTGSTEAFF
TGTGCTAGTGGTTTGACAACAGGGTCCACTGAAGCTTTCTTT
>TRBV25-1|TRBJ1-6|.|.
CASSAPGGFGNSPLHF
TGTGCCAGCAGTGCTCCGGGGGGTTTCGGTAATTCACCCCTCCACTTT
>TRBV13|TRBJ2-5|TRBD2|.
CASSFLLAGGGETQYF
TGTGCCAGCAGCTTCCTCCTAGCGGGGGGGGGAGAGACCCAGTACTTC
>TRBV5-6|TRBJ1-1|TRBD1|.
CASSWDRAITEAFF
TGTGCCAGCAGCTGGGACAGGGCAATCACTGAAGCTTTCTTT
>TRBV11-3|TRBJ2-3|TRBD1|.
CASGPQTGGPTDTQYF
TGTGCCAGCGGCCCCCAGACAGGGGGCCCCACAGATACGCAGTATTTT
>TRBV4-1|TRBJ2-1|.|once
CASSQVGNGMRDEQFF
TGCGCCAGCAGCCAAGTGGGGAACGGGATGAGGGATGAGCAGTTCTTC
>TRBV29-1|TRBJ2-7|TRBD1|once
CSVETQGHEQYF
TGCAGCGTTGAAACACAGGGGCACGAGCAGTACTTC
>TRBV5-3|TRBJ2-6|TRBD1|.
CARSIPRTGSGANVLTF
TGTGCCAGAAGCATCCCACGGACAGGGTCTGGGGCCAACGTCCTGACTTTC
>TRBV24-1|TRBJ1-2|.|few
CATSDVAGVQTF
TGTGCCACCAGTGACGTTGCAGGGGTGCAAACCTTC
>TRBV28|TRBJ1-2|TRBD1|once
CASSLSPPQGVYGYTF
TGTGCCAGCAGTTTATCCCCCCCACAGGGGGTTTATGGCTACACCTTC
>TRBV5-4|TRBJ2-1|.|.
CASSVPGGPEQFF
TGTGCCAGCAGCGTGCCGGGCGGGCCGGAGCAGTTCTTC
>TRBV14|TRBJ2-3|.|.
CASSRDTFTDTQYF
TGTGCCAGCAGCCGGGACACCTTCACAGATACGCAGTATTTT
>TRBV28|TRBJ1-3|TRBD1|once
CASTLGQFYSSGNTIYF
TGTGCCAGCACCTTGGGACAGTTCTATAGCTCTGGAAACACCATATATTTT
>TRBV5-4|TRBJ2-5|TRBD1|few
CASSLGGQGYQETQYF
TGTGCCAGCAGCTTGGGGGGACAGGGGTACCAAGAGACCCAGTACTTC
>TRBV6-5|TRBJ2-7|TRBD2|.
CASVNPSGRINEQYF
TGTGCCAGCGTAAACCCGAGCGGGAGAATCAACGAGCAGTACTTC
>TRBV9|TRBJ1-1|.|.
CASSPHVDTEAFF
TGTGCCAGCAGCCCGCACGTAGACACTGAAGCTTTCTTT
>TRBV3-1/TRBV3-2|TRBJ1-5|.|.
CASSQGPYSNQPQHF
TGTGCCAGCAGCCAAGGTCCTTATAGCAATCAGCCCCAGCATTTT
>TRBV27|TRBJ2-7|.|.
CASSPLGAYEQYF
TGTGCCAGCAGTCCCCTAGGGGCCTACGAGCAGTACTTC
>TRBV6-4|TRBJ2-5|TRBD2|.
CASSDSTSDAGQYQETQYF
TGTGCCAGCAGTGACTCGACTAGCGACGCCGGGCAGTACCAAGAGACCCAGTACTTC
>TRBV15|TRBJ2-7|.|once
CATSREAGEQYF
TGTGCCACCAGCAGAGAGGCAGGCGAGCAGTACTTC
>TRBV4-1|TRBJ1-3|TRBD1|.
CASSQPSITRGLGGNTIYF
TGCGCCAGCAGCCAACCGTCCATCACCAGGGGGCTTGGTGGAAACACCATATATTTT
>TRBV7-8|TRBJ2-7|TRBD2|.
CASSLGLAGGDEQYF
TGTGCCAGCAGCTTAGGACTAGCGGGAGGCGACGAGCAGTACTTC
>TRBV4-1|TRBJ1-5|.|.
CASSPRDSHNQPQHF
TGCGCCAGCAGCCCCCGAGACAGTCACAATCAGCCCCAGCATTTT